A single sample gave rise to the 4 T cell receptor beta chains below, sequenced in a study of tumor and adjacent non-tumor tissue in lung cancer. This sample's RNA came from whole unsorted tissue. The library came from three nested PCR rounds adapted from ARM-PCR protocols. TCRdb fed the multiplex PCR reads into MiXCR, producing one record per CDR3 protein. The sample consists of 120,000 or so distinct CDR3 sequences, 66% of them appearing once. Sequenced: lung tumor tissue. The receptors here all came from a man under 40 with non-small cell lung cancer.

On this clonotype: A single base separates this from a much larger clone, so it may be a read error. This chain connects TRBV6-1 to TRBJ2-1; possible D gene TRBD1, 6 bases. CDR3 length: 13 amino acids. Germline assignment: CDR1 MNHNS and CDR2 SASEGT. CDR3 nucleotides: TGTGCCAGGAGTGGGGGCCCCGCCGATGAGCAGTTCTTC. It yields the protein CARSGGPADEQFF.

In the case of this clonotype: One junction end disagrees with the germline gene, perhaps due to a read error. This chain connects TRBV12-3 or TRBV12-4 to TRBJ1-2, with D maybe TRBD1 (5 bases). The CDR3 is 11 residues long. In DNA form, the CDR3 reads TGTGCCAACAGTGTAGGGACTGACTACAACTTC. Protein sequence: CANSVGTDYNF.

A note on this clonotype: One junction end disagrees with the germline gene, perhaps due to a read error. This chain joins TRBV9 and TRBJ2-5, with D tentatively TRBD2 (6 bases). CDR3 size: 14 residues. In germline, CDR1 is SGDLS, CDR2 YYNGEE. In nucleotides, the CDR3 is TGTGCGAGCAGCGTAGGCGGGATGCGAGAGACCCAGTACTTC. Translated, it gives CASSVGGMRETQYF.

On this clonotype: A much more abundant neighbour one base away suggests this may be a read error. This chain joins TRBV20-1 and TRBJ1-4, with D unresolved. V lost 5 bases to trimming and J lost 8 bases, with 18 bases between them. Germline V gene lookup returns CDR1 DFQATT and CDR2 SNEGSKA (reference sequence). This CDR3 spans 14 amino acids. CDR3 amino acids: CSAGSSLEGEKLFF. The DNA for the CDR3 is TGCAGTGCTGGATCCAGCCTGGAAGGAGAAAAACTGTTTTTT.